This T cell receptor (beta chain) was observed in a study of circulating tumor DNA in untreated peripheral T-cell lymphoma. Whole-study results and caveats: Baseline tissues yielded roughly 88% and baseline serum 65% to 70% tumor-specific clonotype detection.

The tumor tissue sample was taken at baseline before any treatment. Repertoires were generated with immunoSEQ multiplex PCR, while TCRdb's copy carries only in-frame clones and drops some. The sample lists around 10,000 clones; about 80% were seen once. This CDR3 has 15 amino acids. Germline V gives CDR1 SGHNT, CDR2 YENEEA. V shed 5 bases and J 3 bases; nucleotides not matched to a gene: 7. To note about this clone: Its antigen is not known.

This TCR was recovered from a human donor with peripheral T-cell lymphoma. The sequencing input was tumor tissue. The rearrangement joins TRBV11-3 to TRBJ2-3; 8 bases are shared with TRBD2. This CDR3 reads CASSDTGGETDTQYF. In nucleotides, the CDR3 is TGTGCCAGCAGCGACACGGGGGGGGAAACAGATACGCAGTATTTT.